The source of this TCR beta chain is a study of cytomegalovirus exposure and HLA in healthy donors. Points from the study as a whole: High sensitivity and specificity were reportedly achieved when the classifier diagnosed cytomegalovirus status. It was 150 or so TCR beta chains that were listed as cytomegalovirus-associated.

This CDR3 is built from 15 residues. The germline V gene encodes CDR1 SGHVS and CDR2 FQNEAQ. Trimming left V 3 bases short and J 4 bases short, with 15 bases between. The study ran its PCR with 60 Vbeta and 13 Jbeta primers. Assay: immunoSEQ multiplex PCR; the TCRdb copy retains only in-frame clones and omits some. The sample carries under 200,000 clones, roughly 80% recorded once. Notes on this clone: Its cognate antigen is unknown.

The sequence came from a male donor in good health and CMV-seronegative. Input material: PBMCs. The chain has TRBV7-8 and TRBJ1-1, with no clear D. CDR3 region: CASSLSALPGTEAFF. The CDR3 nucleotides read TGTGCCAGCAGCTTGTCAGCTCTGCCGGGCACTGAAGCTTTCTTT.